Below are 10 T cell receptor beta chains sequenced from a single sample in a study of blood T cell repertoires in COVID-19. Libraries were prepared by immunoSEQ multiplex PCR; TCRdb keeps only in-frame clonotypes and omits some of them. Among under 95,000 clones listed, around 79% were seen once. The specimen sequenced was peripheral blood. The source is a man aged 50-60 years with active or convalescent COVID-19.

The chain links TRBV19 to TRBJ2-7; D is uncertain. V was shortened by 5 bases and J by 3 bases, with 11 bases between the two germline ends. This CDR3 comprises 13 residues. CDR1 is LNHDA and CDR2 is SQIVND in the germline V gene (reference sequence). CDR3 DNA sequence: TGTGCCAGTAGTGAAGCCAGCGACTACGAGCAGTACTTC. Its translation is CASSEASDYEQYF.

The rearrangement links TRBV6-5 to TRBJ2-5; 7 bases agree with TRBD1. Germline V lookup: CDR1 MNHEY, CDR2 SVGAGI. V lost 10 bases, J lost 5 bases, and 13 bases stayed unmatched. The CDR3 spans 14 residues. The CDR3 coding sequence is TGTGCCACAACAGGGGTGCAGGGCGTCGAGACCCAGTACTTC. Encoded protein: CATTGVQGVETQYF.

This clone has only a few counts. Other DNA sequences in this sample translate to the same CDR3. The chain has TRBV15 and TRBJ1-5; 8 bases match TRBD1. The junction had 7 bases not matched to a gene; V was cut back by 0 bases and J by 6 bases. The CDR3 length is 16 residues. CDR1 is LNHNV and CDR2 is YYDKDF in the germline V gene (reference sequence). The CDR3 sequence: CATSRDRPGGGQPQHF. CDR3 nucleotide sequence: TGTGCCACCAGCAGAGATAGGCCAGGGGGCGGTCAGCCCCAGCATTTT.

The chain is built from TRBV6-5 and TRBJ2-5, with 7 bases identical to TRBD1. Germline values: CDR1 MNHEY, CDR2 SVGAGI. J was trimmed by 7 bases and V by 8 bases; bases with no gene match: 10. The CDR3 length is 13 residues. In DNA form, the CDR3 reads TGTGCCAGCTGTAGACAGGGAGTGGGGACCCAGTACTTC. Translation: CASCRQGVGTQYF.

The chain couples TRBV29-1 to TRBJ1-2; 7 bases line up with TRBD1. The J segment lost 6 bases and the V segment lost 4 bases, leaving 8 bases of the junction unmatched. Germline V gene lookup returns CDR1 SQVTM and CDR2 ANQGSEA. This CDR3 contains 13 residues. Written as DNA, the CDR3 is TGCAGCGTTGCTTCGACAGGGAGGCATGGCTACACCTTC. Residues: CSVASTGRHGYTF.

The V and J genes are TRBV30 and TRBJ1-5; D remains ambiguous. The CDR3 spans 15 residues. Trimming left V 0 bases short and J 2 bases short, with 11 bases between. The germline V gene has CDR1 GTSNPN and CDR2 SVGIG (reference sequence). This chain's CDR3 is CAWSVNEGGNQPQHF. Written as DNA, the CDR3 is TGTGCCTGGAGTGTAAATGAGGGAGGCAATCAGCCCCAGCATTTT.

The chain links TRBV4-2 to TRBJ2-7, with 7 nucleotides matching TRBD2. The CDR3 has 17 amino acids. Losses at the gene ends were 3 bases for V and 2 bases for J; bases not matched to a gene: 13. Germline V CDR1 and CDR2: LGHNA, YNFKEQ. The CDR3 protein is CASSQDSSGTFTYEQYF. CDR3 nucleotide sequence: TGTGCCAGCAGCCAGGACTCGAGCGGGACCTTTACCTACGAGCAGTACTTC.

The chain has TRBV6-5 and TRBJ2-5, with 9 bases that match TRBD1. The germline V gene encodes CDR1 MNHEY and CDR2 SVGAGI. This CDR3 is 14 amino acids long. The trim removed 6 bases at V and 5 bases at J, leaving 7 bases unmatched. For the CDR3, the DNA is TGTGCCAGCAGGGCACAGGGGGCGGTGGAGACCCAGTACTTC. As protein: CASRAQGAVETQYF.

This rearrangement joins TRBV14 to TRBJ2-2, with 8 positions matching TRBD1. Germline V gene sequence: CDR1 SGHDN, CDR2 FVKESK. The CDR3 has 17 residues. V gave up 3 bases and J gave up 2 bases; unmatched junction bases: 8. The CDR3 sequence: CASSHRRGTGNTGELFF. The CDR3 bases are TGTGCCAGCAGCCACCGAAGAGGGACAGGCAACACCGGGGAGCTGTTTTTT.

In its sample, this clone was seen once. The chain carries TRBV19 and TRBJ1-4, with 7 bases aligning to TRBD1. Germline CDR1 and CDR2: LNHDA and SQIVND (reference sequence). This CDR3 comprises 14 residues. J gave up 3 bases and V 4 bases, and 2 bases lay outside the gene matches. The chain's CDR3 is CASSTGTANEKLFF. The DNA of the CDR3 is TGTGCCAGTAGTACCGGGACAGCTAATGAAAAACTGTTTTTT.